Listed below are T cell receptor beta chains from one sample, sequenced in a study of T cells in Graves' hyperthyroidism and ophthalmopathy. TCRdb recomputed calls from the multiplex PCR reads with MiXCR, one row per CDR3 protein. The repertoire holds approximately 560,000 distinct CDR3 sequences, with roughly 14% as singletons. Sequenced input: blood. These receptor sequences come from a woman in her twenties or thirties with Graves' hyperthyroidism. CDR3s include the opening cysteine and the closing phenylalanine or tryptophan. Fields, in order: D gene, J gene, V gene, clone size, CDR3 protein, CDR3 DNA. The D gene is left open where the match is weak. Only some rows state a clone size, as once, few, many or a class for expanded clones.

d_gene: TRBD1; j_gene: TRBJ1-1; v_gene: TRBV14; abundance: few; CDR3aa: CASSQRDRLLSEAFF; CDR3nt: TGTGCCAGCAGCCAGAGGGACAGGTTGTTGTCTGAAGCTTTCTTT
d_gene: .; j_gene: TRBJ2-7; v_gene: TRBV27; abundance: many; CDR3aa: CASSLRAKREQYF; CDR3nt: TGTGCCAGCAGTTTAAGGGCCAAGAGGGAGCAGTACTTC
d_gene: TRBD2; j_gene: TRBJ2-1; v_gene: TRBV19; abundance: .; CDR3aa: CASSRAGGPPYNEQFF; CDR3nt: TGTGCCAGTAGTCGAGCGGGAGGGCCGCCCTACAATGAGCAGTTCTTC
d_gene: .; j_gene: TRBJ1-2; v_gene: TRBV12-3/TRBV12-4; abundance: many; CDR3aa: CASSPGRRNYGYTF; CDR3nt: TGTGCCAGCAGTCCCGGACGTCGCAACTATGGCTACACCTTC
d_gene: .; j_gene: TRBJ1-1; v_gene: TRBV9; abundance: .; CDR3aa: CASSSLSLNTEAFF; CDR3nt: TGTGCCAGCAGCTCTCTATCACTGAACACTGAAGCTTTCTTT
d_gene: .; j_gene: TRBJ2-1; v_gene: TRBV5-4; abundance: few; CDR3aa: CASSLDLDFYNEQFF; CDR3nt: TGTGCCAGCAGCTTGGACTTAGACTTCTACAATGAGCAGTTCTTC
d_gene: TRBD1; j_gene: TRBJ1-4; v_gene: TRBV20-1; abundance: .; CDR3aa: CSAKGGEINEKLFF; CDR3nt: TGCAGTGCTAAAGGGGGCGAAATTAATGAAAAACTGTTTTTT
d_gene: TRBD1; j_gene: TRBJ1-4; v_gene: TRBV24-1; abundance: once; CDR3aa: CATSDPGQENEKLFF; CDR3nt: TGTGCCACCAGTGACCCGGGACAGGAAAATGAAAAACTGTTTTTT
d_gene: TRBD1; j_gene: TRBJ2-4; v_gene: TRBV6-2/TRBV6-3; abundance: few; CDR3aa: CASSKGQGLAKNIQYF; CDR3nt: TGTGCCAGCAGCAAGGGACAGGGGCTAGCCAAAAACATTCAGTACTTC
d_gene: .; j_gene: TRBJ2-3; v_gene: TRBV7-9; abundance: many; CDR3aa: CASSHPLDTQYF; CDR3nt: TGTGCCAGCAGCCACCCCCTGGATACGCAGTATTTT
d_gene: .; j_gene: TRBJ1-3; v_gene: TRBV29-1; abundance: .; CDR3aa: CSGEVSGIGTIYF; CDR3nt: TGCAGCGGAGAGGTCTCAGGGATAGGTACCATATATTTT
d_gene: TRBD1; j_gene: TRBJ2-7; v_gene: TRBV5-8; abundance: many; CDR3aa: CASSPKDRVGYEQYF; CDR3nt: TGTGCCAGCAGCCCCAAGGACAGGGTGGGGTACGAGCAGTACTTC
d_gene: TRBD1; j_gene: TRBJ2-2; v_gene: TRBV3-1; abundance: .; CDR3aa: CASSQEGQVQTGELFF; CDR3nt: TGTGCCAGCAGCCAAGAAGGACAGGTCCAAACCGGGGAGCTGTTTTTT
d_gene: .; j_gene: TRBJ1-3; v_gene: TRBV4-3; abundance: few; CDR3aa: CASSQAPTGPSGNTIYF; CDR3nt: TGCGCCAGCAGCCAAGCACCTACGGGCCCCTCTGGAAACACCATATATTTT
d_gene: TRBD2; j_gene: TRBJ2-1; v_gene: TRBV24-1; abundance: .; CDR3aa: CATSDPRTSGQQFF; CDR3nt: TGTGCCACCAGTGATCCCCGGACTAGCGGCCAGCAGTTCTTC
d_gene: .; j_gene: TRBJ2-7; v_gene: TRBV11-2; abundance: many; CDR3aa: CASSWGPSEQYF; CDR3nt: TGTGCCAGCAGCTGGGGACCTTCCGAGCAGTACTTC
d_gene: TRBD2; j_gene: TRBJ2-3; v_gene: TRBV5-1; abundance: .; CDR3aa: CASSWGLAGTDTQYF; CDR3nt: TGCGCCAGCAGCTGGGGACTAGCGGGCACAGATACGCAGTATTTT
d_gene: .; j_gene: TRBJ2-1; v_gene: TRBV10-1; abundance: few; CDR3aa: CASSSDRGDNEQFF; CDR3nt: TGCGCCAGCAGTAGCGATCGGGGTGACAATGAGCAGTTCTTC
d_gene: TRBD1; j_gene: TRBJ2-7; v_gene: TRBV13; abundance: many; CDR3aa: CASSYRDSSTYEQYF; CDR3nt: TGTGCCAGCAGCTATCGGGACAGTTCTACCTACGAGCAGTACTTC
d_gene: TRBD1; j_gene: TRBJ2-1; v_gene: TRBV6-1; abundance: many; CDR3aa: CASRPRGSYTNEQFF; CDR3nt: TGTGCCAGCAGGCCCAGGGGGTCGTACACCAATGAGCAGTTCTTC
d_gene: .; j_gene: TRBJ2-3; v_gene: TRBV4-1; abundance: .; CDR3aa: CASSQAVALMTDTQYF; CDR3nt: TGCGCCAGCAGCCAAGCGGTAGCGTTGATGACAGATACGCAGTATTTT
d_gene: .; j_gene: TRBJ2-1; v_gene: TRBV20-1; abundance: many; CDR3aa: CSARDLLGSNEQFF; CDR3nt: TGCAGTGCTAGAGATCTTCTAGGGTCAAATGAGCAGTTCTTC
d_gene: .; j_gene: TRBJ2-5; v_gene: TRBV7-3; abundance: .; CDR3aa: CASSSGVGSETQYF; CDR3nt: TGTGCCAGCAGCTCCGGAGTGGGGTCGGAGACCCAGTACTTC
d_gene: TRBD2; j_gene: TRBJ2-1; v_gene: TRBV7-2; abundance: many; CDR3aa: CASNPAGVSYNEQFF; CDR3nt: TGTGCCAGCAATCCCGCGGGGGTCTCCTACAATGAGCAGTTCTTC
d_gene: .; j_gene: TRBJ2-1; v_gene: TRBV20-1; abundance: .; CDR3aa: CSARAVGRKAYNEQFF; CDR3nt: TGCAGTGCTAGAGCCGTTGGGCGGAAAGCTTACAATGAGCAGTTCTTC
d_gene: TRBD1; j_gene: TRBJ1-5; v_gene: TRBV7-2; abundance: many; CDR3aa: CASSLGQGFQPQHF; CDR3nt: TGTGCCAGCAGCTTAGGACAGGGATTTCAGCCCCAGCATTTT
d_gene: .; j_gene: TRBJ2-2; v_gene: TRBV7-2; abundance: many; CDR3aa: CASSFGGTANTGELFF; CDR3nt: TGTGCCAGCAGCTTCGGGGGGACAGCGAACACCGGGGAGCTGTTTTTT
d_gene: .; j_gene: TRBJ2-3; v_gene: TRBV2; abundance: many; CDR3aa: CAGRDLFTDTQYF; CDR3nt: TGTGCCGGAAGGGACTTGTTCACAGATACGCAGTATTTT
d_gene: .; j_gene: TRBJ2-7; v_gene: TRBV20-1; abundance: many; CDR3aa: CSARSRDNYEQYF; CDR3nt: TGCAGTGCTAGATCCAGGGACAACTACGAGCAGTACTTC